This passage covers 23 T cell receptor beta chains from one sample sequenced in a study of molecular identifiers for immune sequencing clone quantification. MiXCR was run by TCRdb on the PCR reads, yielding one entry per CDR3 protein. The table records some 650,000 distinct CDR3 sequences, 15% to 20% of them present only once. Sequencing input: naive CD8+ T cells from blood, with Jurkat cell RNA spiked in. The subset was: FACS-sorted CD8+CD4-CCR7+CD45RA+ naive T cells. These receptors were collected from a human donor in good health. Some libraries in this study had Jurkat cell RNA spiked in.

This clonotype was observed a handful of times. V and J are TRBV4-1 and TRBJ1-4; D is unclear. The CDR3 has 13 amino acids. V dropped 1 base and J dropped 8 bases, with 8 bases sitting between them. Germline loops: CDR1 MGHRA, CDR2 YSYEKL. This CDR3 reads CASSQGRWEKLFF. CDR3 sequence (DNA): TGCGCCAGCAGCCAAGGAAGGTGGGAAAAACTGTTTTTT.

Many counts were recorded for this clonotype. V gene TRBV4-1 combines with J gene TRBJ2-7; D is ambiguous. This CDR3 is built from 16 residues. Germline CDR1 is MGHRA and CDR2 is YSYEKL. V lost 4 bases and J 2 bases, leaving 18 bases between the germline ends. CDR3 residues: CASSPHPERQTYEQYF. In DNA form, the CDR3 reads TGCGCCAGCAGCCCCCACCCGGAGCGCCAGACCTACGAGCAGTACTTC.

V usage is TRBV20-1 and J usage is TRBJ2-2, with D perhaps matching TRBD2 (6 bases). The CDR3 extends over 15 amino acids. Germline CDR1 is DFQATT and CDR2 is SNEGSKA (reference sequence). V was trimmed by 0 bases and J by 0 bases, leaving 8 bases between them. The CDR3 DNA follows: TGCAGTGCTAGAGATTGGGGGGCGAACACCGGGGAGCTGTTTTTT. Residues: CSARDWGANTGELFF.

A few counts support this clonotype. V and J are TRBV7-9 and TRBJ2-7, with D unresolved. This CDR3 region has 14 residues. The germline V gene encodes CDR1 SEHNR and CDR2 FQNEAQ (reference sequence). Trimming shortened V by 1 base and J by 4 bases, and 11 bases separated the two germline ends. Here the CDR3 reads CASSLESLGYEQYF. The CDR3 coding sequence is TGTGCCAGCAGCTTAGAATCTCTGGGATACGAGCAGTACTTC. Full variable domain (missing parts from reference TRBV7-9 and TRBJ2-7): DTGVSQNPRHKITKRGQNVTFRCDPISEHNRLYWYRQTLGQGPEFLTYFQNEAQLEKSRLLSDRFSAERPKGSFSTLEIQRTEQGDSAMYLCASSLESLGYEQYFGPGTRLTVT.

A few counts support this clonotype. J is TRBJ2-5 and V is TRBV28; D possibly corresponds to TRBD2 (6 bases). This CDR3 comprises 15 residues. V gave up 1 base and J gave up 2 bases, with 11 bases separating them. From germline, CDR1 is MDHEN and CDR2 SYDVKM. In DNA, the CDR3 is TGTGCCAGCAGTTTATCGGGAGAAGGTCAAGAGACCCAGTACTTC. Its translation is CASSLSGEGQETQYF.

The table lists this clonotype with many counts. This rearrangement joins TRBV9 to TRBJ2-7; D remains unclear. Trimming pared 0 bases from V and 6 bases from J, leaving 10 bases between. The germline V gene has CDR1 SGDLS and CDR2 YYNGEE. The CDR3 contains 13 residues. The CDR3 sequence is CASSVGGGAEQYF. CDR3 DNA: TGTGCCAGCAGCGTAGGTGGCGGAGCCGAGCAGTACTTC.

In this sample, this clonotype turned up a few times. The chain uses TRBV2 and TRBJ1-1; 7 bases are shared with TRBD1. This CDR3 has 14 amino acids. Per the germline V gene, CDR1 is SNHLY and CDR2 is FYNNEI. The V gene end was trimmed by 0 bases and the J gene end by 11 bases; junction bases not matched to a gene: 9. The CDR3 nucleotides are TGTGCCAGCAGTGAAGCGGGCAGGGGGGAATCGGCTTTCTTT. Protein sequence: CASSEAGRGESAFF.

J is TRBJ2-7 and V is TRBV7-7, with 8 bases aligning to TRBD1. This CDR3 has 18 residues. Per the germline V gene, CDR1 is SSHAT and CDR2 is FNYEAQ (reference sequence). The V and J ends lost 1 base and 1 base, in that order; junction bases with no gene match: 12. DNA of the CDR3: TGTGCCAGCAGCTTAGGCCCCTCCAGCCAGGGGGCATCCTACGAGCAGTACTTC. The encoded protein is CASSLGPSSQGASYEQYF.

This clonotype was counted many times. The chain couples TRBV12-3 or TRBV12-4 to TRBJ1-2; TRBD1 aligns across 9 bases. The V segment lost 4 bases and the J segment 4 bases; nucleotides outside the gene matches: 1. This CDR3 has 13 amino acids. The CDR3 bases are TGTGCCAGCAGTTGGGACAGGGTCTATGGCTACACCTTC. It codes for CASSWDRVYGYTF.

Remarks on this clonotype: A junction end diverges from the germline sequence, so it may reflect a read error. The CDR3 nucleotides are TGTTCCAGCAGCTCCCTCGGCGGGACCGACTCCTACGAGCAGTACTTC. This codes for CSSSSLGGTDSYEQYF. This chain uses TRBV7-8 with TRBJ2-7; weak D call: TRBD2 (6 bases). The CDR3 contains 16 residues. The V gene's germline CDR1 is SGHVS and CDR2 FQNEAQ.

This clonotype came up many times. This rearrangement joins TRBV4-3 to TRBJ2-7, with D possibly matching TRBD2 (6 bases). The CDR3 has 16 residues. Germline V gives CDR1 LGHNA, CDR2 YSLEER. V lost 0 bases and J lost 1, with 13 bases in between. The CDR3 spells CASSQDRASASYEQYF. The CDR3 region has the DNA TGCGCCAGCAGCCAAGATCGGGCTAGCGCTTCCTACGAGCAGTACTTC.

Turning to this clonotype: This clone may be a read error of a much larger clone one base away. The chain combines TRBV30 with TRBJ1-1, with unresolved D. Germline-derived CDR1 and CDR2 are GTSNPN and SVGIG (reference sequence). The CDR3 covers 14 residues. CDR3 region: CAWYIGSLNTEALF. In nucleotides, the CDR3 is TGTGCCTGGTACATAGGATCGCTGAACACTGAAGCTCTCTTT.

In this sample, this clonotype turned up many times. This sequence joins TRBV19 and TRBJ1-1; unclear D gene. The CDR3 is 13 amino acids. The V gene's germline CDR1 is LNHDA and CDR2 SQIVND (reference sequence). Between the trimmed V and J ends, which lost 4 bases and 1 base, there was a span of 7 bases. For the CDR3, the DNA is TGTGCCAGTAGTACCTCCCCGAACACTGAAGCTTTCTTT. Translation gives CASSTSPNTEAFF.

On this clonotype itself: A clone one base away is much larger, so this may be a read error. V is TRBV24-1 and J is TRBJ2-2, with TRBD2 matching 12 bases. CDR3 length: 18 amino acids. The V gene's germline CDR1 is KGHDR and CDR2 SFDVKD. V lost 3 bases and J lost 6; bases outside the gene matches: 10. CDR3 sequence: CATSDRRLAGERAGELFF. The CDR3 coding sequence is TGTGCCACCAGTGATAGGAGACTAGCGGGAGAGCGCGCCGGGGAGCTGTTTTTT.

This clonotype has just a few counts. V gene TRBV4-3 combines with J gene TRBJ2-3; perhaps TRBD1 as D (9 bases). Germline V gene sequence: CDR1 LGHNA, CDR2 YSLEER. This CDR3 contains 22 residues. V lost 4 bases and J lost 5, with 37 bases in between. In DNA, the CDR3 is TGCGCCAGCAGCCCGAGCGGGGGACTCGGGGACAGGGTTAAAGTTAGTGGAGATACGCAGTATTTT. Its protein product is CASSPSGGLGDRVKVSGDTQYF.

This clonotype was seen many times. The CDR3 here is CASSLRGGGFYGYTF. The DNA for the CDR3 is TGTGCCAGCAGTCTGAGGGGAGGGGGCTTCTATGGCTACACCTTC. The rearrangement uses TRBV27 and TRBJ1-2, with TRBD1 identical over 7 bases. This CDR3 is 15 amino acids long. From germline, CDR1 is MNHEY and CDR2 SMNVEV (reference sequence). The V gene end was trimmed by 5 bases and the J gene end by 4 bases; junction bases not matched to a gene: 10.

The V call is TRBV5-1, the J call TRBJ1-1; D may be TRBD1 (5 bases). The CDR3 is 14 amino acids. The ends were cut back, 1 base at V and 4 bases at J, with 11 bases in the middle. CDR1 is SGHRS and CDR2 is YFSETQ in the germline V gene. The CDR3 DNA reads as TGCGCCAGCAGCTTGCGGCAGGGTGGCACTGAAGCTTTCTTT. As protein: CASSLRQGGTEAFF. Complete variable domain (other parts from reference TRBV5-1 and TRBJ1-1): KAGVTQTPRYLIKTRGQQVTLSCSPISGHRSVSWYQQTPGQGLQFLFEYFSETQRNKGNFPGRFSGRQFSNSRSEMNVSTLELGDSALYLCASSLRQGGTEAFFGQGTRLTVV.

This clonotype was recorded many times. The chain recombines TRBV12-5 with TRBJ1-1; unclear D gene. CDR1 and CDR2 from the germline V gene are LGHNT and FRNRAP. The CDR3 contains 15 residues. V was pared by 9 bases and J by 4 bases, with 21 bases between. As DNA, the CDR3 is TGTGCTAGGGCCCCTGGGCACATGATTACCACTGAAGCTTTCTTT. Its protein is CARAPGHMITTEAFF.

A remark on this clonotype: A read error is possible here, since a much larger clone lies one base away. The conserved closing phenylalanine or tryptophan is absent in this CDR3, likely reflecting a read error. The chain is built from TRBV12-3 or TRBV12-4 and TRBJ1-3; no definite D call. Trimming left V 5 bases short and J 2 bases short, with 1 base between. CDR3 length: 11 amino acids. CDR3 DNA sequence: TGTGCCAGCAGTACTGGAAACACCATATATTCT. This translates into CASSTGNTIYS.

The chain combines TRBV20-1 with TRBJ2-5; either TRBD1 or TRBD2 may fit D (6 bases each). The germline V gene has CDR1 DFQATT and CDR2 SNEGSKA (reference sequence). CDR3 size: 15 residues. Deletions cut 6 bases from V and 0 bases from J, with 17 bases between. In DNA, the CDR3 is TGCAGTGCACCCTCCGGGGGCCACCACCAAGAGACCCAGTACTTC. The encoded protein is CSAPSGGHHQETQYF.

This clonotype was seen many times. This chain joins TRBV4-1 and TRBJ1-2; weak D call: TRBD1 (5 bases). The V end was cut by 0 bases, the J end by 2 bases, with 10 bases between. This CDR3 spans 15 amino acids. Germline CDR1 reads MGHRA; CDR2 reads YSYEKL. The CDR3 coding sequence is TGCGCCAGCAGCCAAGATAATCGACAGAACTATGGCTACACCTTC. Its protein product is CASSQDNRQNYGYTF.

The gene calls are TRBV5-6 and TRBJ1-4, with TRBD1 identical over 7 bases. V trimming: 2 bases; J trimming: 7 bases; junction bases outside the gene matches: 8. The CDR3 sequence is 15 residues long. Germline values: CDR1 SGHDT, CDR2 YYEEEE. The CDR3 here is CASSLAWTGFEKLFF. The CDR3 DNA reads TGTGCCAGCAGCTTAGCGTGGACAGGTTTTGAAAAACTGTTTTTT.

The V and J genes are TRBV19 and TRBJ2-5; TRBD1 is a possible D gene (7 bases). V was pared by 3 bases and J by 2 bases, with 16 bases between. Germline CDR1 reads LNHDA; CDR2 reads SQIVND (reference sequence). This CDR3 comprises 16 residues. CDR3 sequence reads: CASSITGDSLQETQYF. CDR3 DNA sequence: TGTGCCAGTAGTATCACGGGGGACAGCTTACAAGAGACCCAGTACTTC. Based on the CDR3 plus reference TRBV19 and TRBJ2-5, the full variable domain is DGGITQSPKYLFRKEGQNVTLSCEQNLNHDAMYWYRQDPGQGLRLIYYSQIVNDFQKGDIAEGYSVSREKKESFPLTVTSAQKNPTAFYLCASSITGDSLQETQYFGPGTRLLVL.